The 22 T cell receptor beta chains below were found in one sample sequenced in a study of T cell responses to AZD1222 COVID-19 vaccine. Data came from immunoSEQ multiplex PCR; TCRdb stores just in-frame clones and leaves some out. The sample records about 150,000 clones, about 93% being singletons. Source: peripheral blood, taken on day 0 of AZD1222 vaccination. These receptors were obtained from an adult in good health.

This sequence joins TRBV28 and TRBJ2-3; perhaps TRBD1 as D (5 bases). CDR1 is MDHEN and CDR2 is SYDVKM in the germline V gene. Deletions cut 6 bases from V and 4 bases from J, with 11 bases between. The CDR3 totals 13 residues. The CDR3 coding sequence is TGTGCCAGCAGGGATTGGGGCCCAGATACGCAGTATTTT. Protein product: CASRDWGPDTQYF.

The chain has TRBV14 and TRBJ2-7, with 12 nucleotides matching TRBD2. Germline CDR1 reads SGHDN; CDR2 reads FVKESK. This CDR3 has 14 amino acids. V lost 3 bases and J lost 6; bases outside the gene matches: 3. CDR3 DNA sequence: TGTGCCAGCAGCCAGGCTAGCGGGAGGGTCGAGCAGTACTTC. Its translation is CASSQASGRVEQYF.

V is TRBV5-1 and J is TRBJ2-1, with a weak D call TRBD1 (6 bases). Germline CDR1 is SGHRS and CDR2 is YFSETQ. Trimming took off 1 base at V and 5 bases at J, with 13 bases between the two ends. The CDR3 has 15 amino acids. CDR3 amino acids: CASSLWQGRNNEQFF. In nucleotides, the CDR3 is TGCGCCAGCAGCTTGTGGCAGGGGCGGAACAATGAGCAGTTCTTC.

The V gene is TRBV30, the J gene TRBJ2-7; tentatively, D is TRBD1 or TRBD2 (5 bases each). V was pared by 0 bases and J by 3 bases, with 12 bases between. Per the germline V gene, CDR1 is GTSNPN and CDR2 is SVGIG (reference sequence). This CDR3 has 14 amino acids. CDR3 nucleotides: TGTGCCTGGAGTGTATCGGGACGGAACTACGAGCAGTACTTC. Translation: CAWSVSGRNYEQYF.

The rearrangement joins TRBV29-1 to TRBJ2-6; TRBD2 agrees at 13 bases. The V gene end was trimmed by 0 bases and the J gene end by 11 bases; junction bases not matched to a gene: 4. The CDR3 has 15 amino acids. CDR1 is SQVTM and CDR2 is ANQGSEA in the germline V gene. For the CDR3, the DNA is TGCAGCGTTGAAGATCGGACTAGCGGGAGTGACGTCCTGACTTTC. Its protein is CSVEDRTSGSDVLTF.

J is TRBJ2-7 and V is TRBV29-1; D unresolved. The CDR3 loop spans 17 amino acids. CDR1 is SQVTM, CDR2 ANQGSEA, per germline. V lost 0 bases and J 0 bases, leaving 18 bases between the germline ends. CDR3 nucleotides: TGCAGCGTTGAAGATTTTAGAGGCGACTTTGGCTCCTACGAGCAGTACTTC. Its protein product is CSVEDFRGDFGSYEQYF.

The chain couples TRBV6-5 to TRBJ1-6; D may be TRBD1 (5 bases). Germline values: CDR1 MNHEY, CDR2 SVGAGI. CDR3 length: 14 amino acids. The ends were cut back, 5 bases at V and 9 bases at J, with 14 bases in the middle. Here the CDR3 DNA reads TGTGCCAGCAGTCTGGGACCGACCTCTTCACCCCTCCACTTT. Protein sequence: CASSLGPTSSPLHF.

The chain uses TRBV4-1 and TRBJ2-1, with D perhaps TRBD2 (5 bases). Per germline, CDR1 MGHRA and CDR2 YSYEKL. The CDR3 runs to 15 residues. The V and J ends lost 5 bases and 0 bases respectively, with 11 bases between them. In nucleotides, the CDR3 is TGCGCCAGCAGCTCCCGGACTGGCTCCTACAATGAGCAGTTCTTC. Residues: CASSSRTGSYNEQFF.

This sequence joins TRBV4-1 and TRBJ2-3; 13 bases match TRBD2. Per germline, CDR1 MGHRA and CDR2 YSYEKL. The CDR3 contains 18 residues. Germline trimming cut 3 bases from V and 8 bases from J; bases unmatched to any gene: 14. CDR3 DNA: TGCGCCAGCAGCCAGGTGCCGGGAGGGACTAGCGGGACGGGTACGCAGTATTTT. Translating it yields CASSQVPGGTSGTGTQYF.

The rearrangement joins TRBV5-4 to TRBJ1-6; D unclear. There are 15 residues in the CDR3. The V gene's germline CDR1 is SGHNT and CDR2 YYREEE (reference sequence). V lost 4 bases, J lost 3 bases, and 11 bases lay in between. The CDR3 here is CASSPGRLYNSPLHF. CDR3 nucleotides: TGTGCCAGCAGCCCCGGCAGACTCTATAATTCACCCCTCCACTTT.

The genes are TRBV5-4 and TRBJ2-7, with D hard to call. V was shortened by 0 bases and J by 0 bases, with 10 bases between the two germline ends. The germline gives CDR1 SGHNT, CDR2 YYREEE (reference sequence). CDR3 length: 15 amino acids. The DNA for the CDR3 is TGTGCCAGCAGCTTGGCCTTGGGCACCTCCTACGAGCAGTACTTC. Protein sequence: CASSLALGTSYEQYF.

The V call is TRBV5-1, the J call TRBJ2-7, with 7 bases fitting TRBD1. With V trimmed by 5 bases and J by 2 bases, 10 bases remained unmatched. The CDR3 is made up of 15 amino acids. CDR1 and CDR2 (germline): SGHRS, YFSETQ. This CDR3 is CASSPSGTEAYEQYF. The CDR3 DNA reads TGCGCCAGCAGTCCTTCCGGGACAGAAGCCTACGAGCAGTACTTC.

This sequence joins TRBV6-2 or TRBV6-3 and TRBJ2-1; no reliable D call. This CDR3 is built from 11 residues. Trimming shortened V by 6 bases and J by 4 bases, and 4 bases separated the two germline ends. CDR1 is MNHEY and CDR2 is SVGEGT in the germline V gene. This CDR3 is CASSLYNEQFF. The CDR3, as DNA: TGTGCCAGCAGCTTATACAATGAGCAGTTCTTC.

The chain's CDR3 is CAISESRLGGVDTEAFF. CDR3 sequence (DNA): TGTGCCATCAGTGAGTCAAGGCTGGGGGGGGTGGACACTGAAGCTTTCTTT. The V gene is TRBV10-3, the J gene TRBJ1-1; D possibly corresponds to TRBD1 (5 bases). Germline V gene lookup returns CDR1 ENHRY and CDR2 SYGVKD. V was clipped by 0 bases and J by 3 bases, with 17 bases between them. The CDR3 is 17 amino acids.

The chain combines TRBV23-1 with TRBJ1-5; no definite D call. TRBV23-1 is placed among ORFs of uncertain function. The CDR3 consists of 12 residues. The V and J ends lost 4 bases and 0 bases respectively, with 1 base between them. CDR3 in DNA: TGCGCCAGCAGTCCTAGCAATCAGCCCCAGCATTTT. Translating it yields CASSPSNQPQHF.

The chain uses TRBV2 and TRBJ1-5; D is ambiguous. The germline V and J ends were trimmed by 6 bases and 5 bases, with 11 bases remaining between them. Germline V gene data show CDR1 as SNHLY and CDR2 as FYNNEI. The CDR3 runs to 13 residues. CDR3 region: CASRIHRDQPQHF. The CDR3 nucleotides read TGTGCCAGCAGAATTCACAGAGATCAGCCCCAGCATTTT.

V is TRBV29-1 and J is TRBJ1-1; 12 nucleotides align to TRBD1. Per germline, CDR1 SQVTM and CDR2 ANQGSEA. With 7 bases clipped from V and 5 bases from J, the junction kept 11 bases outside the gene matches. The CDR3 totals 15 residues. The CDR3 loop reads CSAPGTGGVGTEAFF. CDR3 bases: TGCAGCGCCCCCGGGACAGGGGGCGTTGGTACTGAAGCTTTCTTT.

The chain uses TRBV29-1 and TRBJ2-5, with 9 bases fitting TRBD2. After removal of 7 bases from V and 3 bases from J, the junction contained 3 bases not matched to a gene. There are 12 residues in the CDR3. The germline CDR1 and CDR2 sequences are SQVTM and ANQGSEA. In DNA, the CDR3 is TGCAGCGGGGGACTAGCAGAAGAGACCCAGTACTTC. Amino acid sequence: CSGGLAEETQYF.

This clone showed up just a few times. The genes are TRBV21-1 and TRBJ2-7; the table names TRBD1, a call not compared with the DNA. TRBV21-1 is a listed pseudogene. The CDR3 is 15 amino acids. CDR3 in DNA: TGTGCCAGCAGCACCCCGACAGGGTCCTCCTACGAGCAGTACTTC. Its protein product is CASSTPTGSSYEQYF.

V usage is TRBV2 and J usage is TRBJ2-3; 9 bases line up with TRBD2. After removal of 10 bases from V and 3 bases from J, the junction contained 8 bases not matched to a gene. Per the germline V gene, CDR1 is SNHLY and CDR2 is FYNNEI. The CDR3 contains 14 residues. The CDR3 loop reads CAIYSGSGTDTQYF. CDR3 nucleotide sequence: TGTGCCATATATAGCGGGAGTGGTACAGATACGCAGTATTTT.

The chain has TRBV7-8 and TRBJ1-1; a weak D match, TRBD1 (6 bases). Deletions cut 5 bases from V and 3 bases from J, with 10 bases between. The CDR3 length is 13 residues. Per germline, CDR1 SGHVS and CDR2 FQNEAQ. CDR3 amino acids: CASSQGSDTEAFF. CDR3 nucleotide sequence: TGTGCCAGCAGCCAGGGGTCAGACACTGAAGCTTTCTTT.

This chain joins TRBV5-4 and TRBJ2-5; weak D call: TRBD1 (6 bases). Germline loops: CDR1 SGHNT, CDR2 YYREEE (reference sequence). The CDR3 has 17 residues. V was shortened by 2 bases and J by 1 base, with 18 bases between the two germline ends. Written as DNA, the CDR3 is TGTGCCAGCAGCTTAGGGGGTTCTCTAGCCTCCCAAGAGACCCAGTACTTC. Its translation is CASSLGGSLASQETQYF. The whole variable domain, remainder taken from reference TRBV5-4 and TRBJ2-5, is ETGVTQSPTHLIKTRGQQVTLRCSSQSGHNTVSWYQQALGQGPQFIFQYYREEENGRGNFPPRFSGLQFPNYSSELNVNALELDDSALYLCASSLGGSLASQETQYFGPGTRLLVL.